The rows below give T cell receptor beta chains drawn from one sample of a study of shared clonotypes between healthy human individuals. This table comes from immunoSEQ multiplex PCR, and its TCRdb copy is limited to in-frame clones, with some not included. The repertoire consists of roughly 2.5 million clones, with more than 80% occurring once and the leading ten covering over 0.12%. The sequenced sample consisted of naive CD4+ T cells sorted from blood. Receptor source: a man aged 18-30 years in good health. CDR3s include the opening cysteine and the closing phenylalanine or tryptophan. Fields, in order: D gene, J gene, clone size, V gene, CDR3 protein, CDR3 DNA. D genes are given only for firm matches. Expanded clones get a size class; other rows say once, few or many, or leave the size out.

>-|TRBJ2-1|-|TRBV7-8
CASSFPTSWGEQFF
TGTGCCAGCAGCTTCCCGACCAGCTGGGGTGAGCAGTTCTTC
>-|TRBJ1-1|few|TRBV25-1
CASSEGGWRTFF
TGTGCCAGCAGTGAGGGAGGGTGGAGAACTTTCTTT
>TRBD2|TRBJ2-3|-|TRBV5-1
CASSQTSGTLISTDTQYF
TGCGCCAGCAGCCAGACTAGCGGGACTCTAATTAGCACAGATACGCAGTATTTT
>-|TRBJ1-4|-|TRBV6-5
CASGPLTGGQEKLFF
TGTGCCAGCGGGCCTTTGACGGGAGGTCAGGAAAAACTGTTTTTT
>-|TRBJ1-2|-|TRBV6-1
CASRRTGGRGYTF
TGTGCCAGCCGGAGGACGGGAGGGCGCGGCTACACCTTC
>-|TRBJ2-4|-|TRBV10-3
CAISESDRRDKNIQYF
TGTGCCATCAGTGAGTCAGACAGGAGGGACAAAAACATTCAGTACTTC
>-|TRBJ1-4|-|TRBV10-3
CAAGADPRATNEKLFF
TGTGCCGCGGGAGCTGATCCGAGGGCAACTAATGAAAAACTGTTTTTT
>-|TRBJ2-2|-|TRBV2
CASSGVGSNTGELFF
TGTGCCAGCAGTGGAGTAGGGTCGAACACCGGGGAGCTGTTTTTT
>-|TRBJ1-1|-|TRBV18
CASSPLSTLVTTGDTEAFF
TGTGCCAGCTCACCCCTCAGTACATTGGTCACTACAGGCGACACTGAAGCTTTCTTT
>-|TRBJ2-1|once|TRBV6-4
CASSDSWGSSYNEQFF
TGTGCCAGCAGTGACTCGTGGGGCAGTTCCTACAATGAGCAGTTCTTC
>TRBD1|TRBJ2-7|-|TRBV27
CASSLYRDRGLEQYF
TGTGCCAGCAGTTTATACCGGGACAGGGGGCTTGAGCAGTACTTC
>TRBD2|TRBJ2-7|-|TRBV10-2
CASSISGGESYEQYF
TGCGCCAGCAGTATTAGCGGGGGGGAGTCCTACGAGCAGTACTTC
>TRBD1|TRBJ1-6|-|TRBV27
CASSLFVTGDSPLHF
TGTGCCAGCAGTTTATTCGTCACAGGGGATTCACCCCTCCACTTT
>-|TRBJ1-1|-|TRBV6-5
CASSQGTEAFF
TGTGCCAGCAGTCAAGGAACCGAAGCTTTCTTT
>TRBD1|TRBJ2-7|-|TRBV23-1
CASPSGQGQFYEQYF
TGCGCCAGCCCCTCGGGACAGGGACAATTCTACGAGCAGTACTTC
>-|TRBJ2-7|-|TRBV10-3
CAIMNAPAGGSYEQYF
TGTGCCATCATGAACGCCCCGGCAGGGGGGTCCTACGAGCAGTACTTC
>-|TRBJ2-7|-|TRBV21-1
CASSSPKKGTEQYF
TGTGCCAGCAGCAGCCCAAAGAAAGGTACCGAGCAGTACTTC
>TRBD1|TRBJ1-5|-|TRBV5-4
CASSLGGGNNQPQHF
TGTGCCAGCAGCTTGGGAGGGGGCAACAATCAGCCCCAGCATTTT
>-|TRBJ2-7|-|TRBV7-9
CASSLRDFEQYF
TGTGCCAGCAGCTTAAGGGACTTCGAGCAGTACTTC
>-|TRBJ2-1|-|TRBV23-1
CASSQFSYNEQFF
TGCGCCAGCAGTCAATTCAGCTACAATGAGCAGTTCTTC